The present T cell receptor (beta chain) was sequenced within a study of OX40 agonist ivuxolimab in advanced cancers. Method: immunoSEQ multiplex PCR; TCRdb's copy keeps in-frame clones and lacks some. This sample has 85,000 to 90,000 clones, with 90% to 95% found just once. Study-level points and caveats: A proportion of nonresponders additionally exhibited low normalized T-cell clonal expansion.

Comments on this clone: Its target is not known.

The sequence came from an adult with an advanced solid tumor such as melanoma, head and neck, liver or kidney cancer. The input for sequencing was CD4+ or CD8+ T cells sorted from blood, taken in a trial of the OX40 agonist ivuxolimab.

Here the CDR3 reads CSVEWISGSLNEQFF. The CDR3 DNA reads TGCAGCGTTGAATGGATTAGCGGGAGTCTAAATGAGCAGTTCTTC. The V call is TRBV29-1, the J call TRBJ2-1, with TRBD2 matching over 9 bases. V was clipped by 2 bases and J by 7 bases; unmatched bases: 9. CDR1 and CDR2 from the germline V gene are SQVTM and ANQGSEA. The CDR3 runs 15 residues.